This T cell receptor (beta chain) was identified in a study of shared clonotypes between healthy human individuals. General study findings and limits: Sampling used blood alone; tissue repertoires probably differ.

Germline assignment: CDR1 LNHNV and CDR2 YYDKDF (reference sequence). There are 15 residues in the CDR3. Trimming took off 1 base at V and 3 bases at J, with 9 bases between the two ends. Only in-frame clones appear in the TCRdb table, and some are missing; sequencing was by immunoSEQ multiplex PCR. The sample has some 580,000 clones, about 98% seen once. A note on this clone: The target antigen is unknown.

Naive CD8 cells comprised CD45RO-negative, CCR7-positively selected cells, excluding terminally differentiated effector memory CD45RA+ cells. The study drew all its donors from Caucasian adults living in Nashville, Tennessee. The origin of this receptor is a man aged 25-45 years in good health. The chain links TRBV15 to TRBJ1-4, with a tentative D call TRBD1 (6 bases). The specimen sequenced was naive CD8+ T cells sorted from blood. CDR3 nucleotides: TGTGCCACCAGCAGAGCAAGGGGGGCTAATGAAAAACTGTTTTTT. Translation: CATSRARGANEKLFF.